This TCR beta chain emerged from a study of cytomegalovirus exposure and HLA in healthy donors. Study outcomes and limitations: Analysis was performed later, and it showed HLA-associated TCR beta chains to be more clonally expanded than equally common others. Another analysis was done later, and it associated 15,000 or so TCR beta sequences with HLA alleles at 0.05 false discovery rate.

Trimming removed 4 bases at V and 4 bases at J, with 11 bases between. CDR1 and CDR2 (germline): SGDLS, YYNGEE. CDR3 length: 13 residues. Primers for the PCR totalled 60 Vbeta and 13 Jbeta. Repertoires were generated with immunoSEQ multiplex PCR, while TCRdb's copy carries only in-frame clones and drops some. The sample has 55,000 to 70,000 clones, about four fifths seen once. In regard to this clone: Its matching antigen is unknown.

J is TRBJ1-2 and V is TRBV9, with D perhaps matching TRBD1 (6 bases). The sample was PBMCs. The receptor was isolated from a woman aged 40 to 49 in good health and CMV-seronegative. Written as DNA, the CDR3 is TGTGCCAGCAGCCTTACAGGGACCTATGGCTACACCTTC. This gives the protein CASSLTGTYGYTF.